This T cell receptor (beta chain) was sequenced for a study of blood T cell repertoires in COVID-19. Study background: From the United States, Italy and Spain came samples of acute and convalescent COVID-19. Sources were T cells, B-cell-depleted T cells, or PBMCs; the material itself was cDNA or gDNA.

This clone was detected only once. Germline values: CDR1 SGHRS, CDR2 YFSETQ. The CDR3 totals 15 residues. V lost 7 bases and J lost 5, with 18 bases in between. Original analysis: The authors estimated nucleated cell counts from reference gene primer amplification. Profiled with immunoSEQ multiplex PCR; TCRdb holds only in-frame clones, not every one. V and J calls and clone size come straight from that table; D and trimming were deduced from the DNA. The sample contains roughly 90,000 clones, about 87% of which appear only once. This receptor was taken from a man between 40 and 49 years old with acute or convalescent COVID-19. The sequencing input was peripheral blood. The rearrangement links TRBV5-1 to TRBJ2-2; the D gene is possibly TRBD1 (5 bases). CDR3: CASQNGQGRTGELFF. The CDR3 region has the DNA TGCGCCAGCCAAAATGGTCAGGGCCGGACCGGGGAGCTGTTTTTT.